This TCR beta chain came from a study of CD8 T cells in Susac syndrome. A word on this clonotype: Antigen: not known.

The trim removed 8 bases at V and 2 bases at J, leaving 9 bases unmatched. This CDR3 contains 15 residues. Sequencing of TCR beta was carried out in blood CD8+ and CD4+ T cells. Findings and caveats of the study: The study's TCR sequencing and HLA analysis drew on a certain number of individuals. That number was acknowledged as relatively small. The study identified roughly seventeen and five Susac-specific public clones in total CD8+ and CD8+ TEMRA repertoires.

RNA amounts of 0.5 to 1 ug underwent reverse transcription with random hexamers. TCRdb redid the calling of the immunoSEQ multiplex PCR reads with MiXCR, one entry per CDR3 protein. Here the sample spans roughly 100,000 distinct CDR3 sequences, 95% to 96% being singletons. The rearrangement joins TRBV12-3 or TRBV12-4 to TRBJ1-5; 7 bases align to TRBD1. Sequences were obtained from CD8+ T cells from PBMCs. This receptor was identified in a human donor with Susac syndrome. CDR3 protein: CASRERGQGNQPQHF. CDR3 nucleotide sequence: TGTGCCAGCCGCGAAAGGGGGCAAGGCAATCAGCCCCAGCATTTT.